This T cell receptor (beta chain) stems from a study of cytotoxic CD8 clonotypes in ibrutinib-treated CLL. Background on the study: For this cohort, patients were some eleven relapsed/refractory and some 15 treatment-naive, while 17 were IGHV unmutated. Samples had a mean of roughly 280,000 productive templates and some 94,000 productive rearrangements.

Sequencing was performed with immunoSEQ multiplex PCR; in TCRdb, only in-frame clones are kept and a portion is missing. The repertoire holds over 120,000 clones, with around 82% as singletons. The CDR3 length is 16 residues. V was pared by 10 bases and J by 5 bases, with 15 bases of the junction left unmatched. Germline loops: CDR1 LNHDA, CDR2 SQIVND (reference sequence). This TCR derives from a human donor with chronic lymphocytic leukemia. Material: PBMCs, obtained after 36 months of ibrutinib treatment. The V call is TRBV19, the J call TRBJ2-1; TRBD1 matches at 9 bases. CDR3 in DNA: TGTGCCACTGAGGACTCCGGGACAGGGTTAAACAATGAGCAGTTCTTC. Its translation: CATEDSGTGLNNEQFF. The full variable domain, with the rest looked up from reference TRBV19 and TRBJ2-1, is DGGITQSPKYLFRKEGQNVTLSCEQNLNHDAMYWYRQDPGQGLRLIYYSQIVNDFQKGDIAEGYSVSREKKESFPLTVTSAQKNPTAFYLCATEDSGTGLNNEQFFGPGTRLTVL.